One sample yielded the 7 T cell receptor beta chains listed below, sequenced in a study of regulatory T cells in long-lasting Graves disease. Stated time point: persistent/refractory GD, antithyroid drugs over 5 years with positive TRAb. After RNA was extracted from PBMCs, the TCR library was made from it. TCR beta libraries were built with iRepertoire HTBI primers and Arm-PCR of CDR3 regions. TCRdb re-analysed the multiplex PCR reads in MiXCR, keeping a single row per CDR3 protein. The sample has about 470,000 distinct CDR3 sequences; 20% are singletons. The sample in question was peripheral blood mononuclear cells (PBMCs), obtained when the disease was refractory, from a patient treated with antithyroid drugs. These receptors were taken from a female donor with Graves disease.

The table lists this clonotype with a few counts. The chain employs TRBV19 and TRBJ1-4, with 8 bases aligning to TRBD1. From germline, CDR1 is LNHDA and CDR2 SQIVND (reference sequence). V was pared by 8 bases and J by 0 bases, with 5 bases of the junction left unmatched. CDR3 length: 15 residues. The CDR3 protein is CASGRTGSTNEKLFF. CDR3 nucleotides: TGTGCCAGTGGACGGACAGGGTCAACTAATGAAAAACTGTTTTTT.

Many counts were recorded for this clonotype. The gene calls are TRBV5-1 and TRBJ1-1; D is possibly TRBD1 (6 bases). The CDR3 contains 15 residues. Trimming stripped 0 bases from V and 2 bases from J, with 11 bases between. Germline CDR1 is SGHRS and CDR2 is YFSETQ. In nucleotides, the CDR3 is TGCGCCAGCAGCTTGGAACCCAGGGGTAACACTGAAGCTTTCTTT. Translated: CASSLEPRGNTEAFF.

This chain connects TRBV5-1 to TRBJ1-4; possible D gene TRBD1, 5 bases. V lost 1 base and J lost 5, with 15 bases in between. Germline loops: CDR1 SGHRS, CDR2 YFSETQ. CDR3 length equals 16 residues. CDR3 sequence reads: CASSLFQGRRNEKLFF. The CDR3 DNA is TGCGCCAGCAGCTTGTTTCAGGGACGGCGAAATGAAAAACTGTTTTTT.

This clonotype has a count of ten or more. This chain joins TRBV3-1 and TRBJ2-5; maybe TRBD1 (6 bases). V gave up 4 bases and J gave up 5 bases, with 11 bases separating them. Germline V gives CDR1 LGHDT, CDR2 YNNKEL (reference sequence). This CDR3 spans 13 amino acids. CDR3 loop: CASSRRGMETQYF. The CDR3, as DNA: TGTGCCAGCAGCCGAAGGGGGATGGAGACCCAGTACTTC.

At least ten counts were recorded for this clonotype. The genes are TRBV7-6 and TRBJ1-5; D uncertain. The CDR3 runs to 15 residues. V lost 5 bases to trimming and J lost 7 bases, with 18 bases between them. Germline V CDR1 and CDR2: SGHVS, FNYEAQ. CDR3 nucleotide sequence: TGTGCCAGCAGCGAATTAAGGGAATCGGGGCAGCCCCAGCATTTT. Translation: CASSELRESGQPQHF.

This clonotype occurred a few times. The chain carries TRBV19 and TRBJ2-1; 9 bases fit TRBD1. The CDR3 has 17 residues. Germline V lookup: CDR1 LNHDA, CDR2 SQIVND (reference sequence). V trimming: 7 bases; J trimming: 2 bases; junction bases outside the gene matches: 12. CDR3: CASNDRGLVGTYNEQFF. The CDR3 DNA sequence: TGTGCCAGTAATGACAGGGGGTTGGTGGGTACCTACAATGAGCAGTTCTTC.

The rearrangement uses TRBV2 and TRBJ2-7, with 7 bases matching TRBD1. This CDR3 contains 17 residues. In germline, CDR1 is SNHLY, CDR2 FYNNEI. Losses at the gene ends were 8 bases for V and 0 bases for J; bases not matched to a gene: 16. For the CDR3, the DNA is TGTGCCAGCCACGGCGGAGGACAGGCAGAAAACTCCTACGAGCAGTACTTC. It encodes CASHGGGQAENSYEQYF.